The entry below gives a single T cell receptor beta chain sequence along with its context. The data derive from a study of blood T cell repertoires in COVID-19. Study overall: From the United States, Italy and Spain came samples of acute and convalescent COVID-19. Nucleic acid was either cDNA or gDNA, and it came from T cells, B-cell-depleted T cells, or PBMCs.

The protocol was immunoSEQ multiplex PCR, while the TCRdb copy is restricted to in-frame clones and leaves out a portion. The sample yields some 330,000 clones, around 84% seen once. This CDR3 has 14 residues. CDR1 is SGHKS and CDR2 is YYEKEE in the germline V gene (reference sequence). Trimming took 0 bases from V and 3 from J, leaving 9 bases between them. Sequenced sample: PBMCs or T cells enriched from blood (not recorded which). The chain carries TRBV5-5 and TRBJ2-5; tentatively, D is TRBD2 (5 bases). The receptor was isolated from a man aged 30-40 years who had recovered from COVID-19. The CDR3 DNA follows: TGTGCCAGCAGCTTGGCGAGGGCAGAAGAGACCCAGTACTTC. It yields the protein CASSLARAEETQYF.